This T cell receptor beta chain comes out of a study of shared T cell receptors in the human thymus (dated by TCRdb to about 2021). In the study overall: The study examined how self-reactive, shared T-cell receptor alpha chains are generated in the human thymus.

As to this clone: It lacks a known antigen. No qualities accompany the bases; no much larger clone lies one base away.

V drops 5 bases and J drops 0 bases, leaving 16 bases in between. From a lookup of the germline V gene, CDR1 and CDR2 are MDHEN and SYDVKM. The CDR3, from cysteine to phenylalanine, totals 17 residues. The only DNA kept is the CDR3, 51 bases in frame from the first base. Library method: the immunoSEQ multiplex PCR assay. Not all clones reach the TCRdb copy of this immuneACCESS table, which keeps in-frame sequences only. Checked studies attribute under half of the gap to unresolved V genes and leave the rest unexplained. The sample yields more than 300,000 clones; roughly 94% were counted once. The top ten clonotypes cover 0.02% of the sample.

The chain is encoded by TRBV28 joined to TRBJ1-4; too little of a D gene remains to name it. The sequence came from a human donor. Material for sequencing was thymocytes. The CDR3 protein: CASSPIPTPATNEKLFF. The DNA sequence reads TGTGCCAGCAGTCCTATCCCTACTCCCGCAACTAATGAAAAACTGTTTTTT.